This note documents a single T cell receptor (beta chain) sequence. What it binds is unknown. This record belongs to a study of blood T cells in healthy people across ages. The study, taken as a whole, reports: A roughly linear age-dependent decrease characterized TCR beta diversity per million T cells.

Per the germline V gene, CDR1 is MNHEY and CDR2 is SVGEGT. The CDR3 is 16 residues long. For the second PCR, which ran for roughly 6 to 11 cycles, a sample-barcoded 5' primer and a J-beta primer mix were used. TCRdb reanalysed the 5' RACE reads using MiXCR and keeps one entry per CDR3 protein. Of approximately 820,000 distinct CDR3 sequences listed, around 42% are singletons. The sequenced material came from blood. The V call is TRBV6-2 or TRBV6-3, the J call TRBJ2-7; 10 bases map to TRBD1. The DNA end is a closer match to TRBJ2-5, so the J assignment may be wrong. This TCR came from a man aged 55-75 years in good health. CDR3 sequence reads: CASSRPLRTGGETQYF. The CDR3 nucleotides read TGTGCCAGCAGTCGCCCACTTAGGACAGGGGGGGAGACCCAGTACTTC.